The entry that follows covers one T cell receptor (beta chain) sequence. Its antigen is still unknown. The CDR3 spans 14 residues. With V trimmed by 3 bases and J by 7 bases, 5 bases remained unmatched. Germline CDR1 reads MDHEN; CDR2 reads SYDVKM. This record belongs to a study of cytomegalovirus exposure and HLA in healthy donors. General study points: TCR association rates varied by HLA locus in a later analysis, with DRB1 highest and HLA-C lowest. Versus the approximately 700-donor mean, an Asian-associated ancestry cluster reportedly showed fewer N-insertions in a later analysis. As confirmed in vitro, three CMV-associated chains were specific for CMV antigens.

The primer mix had 60 Vbeta and 13 Jbeta primers. Using immunoSEQ multiplex PCR, the repertoire was profiled, and TCRdb retains in-frame clones only, with some absent. The sample has roughly 120,000 clones, roughly 80% seen once. This sequence was found in a man aged 50 or older in good health and CMV-seropositive. The sample comprised PBMCs. The chain links TRBV28 to TRBJ2-7, with 11 bases aligning to TRBD1. Here the CDR3 DNA reads TGTGCCAGCAGTTTGCCCGGGACAGGGGGTGAGCAGTACTTC. This sequence encodes CASSLPGTGGEQYF.